This record covers a single T cell receptor beta chain. This CDR3 is built from 11 residues. Trimming pared 5 bases from V and 1 base from J, leaving 3 bases between. Germline V CDR1 and CDR2: ENHRY, SYGVKD. This record belongs to a study of blood T cell repertoires in COVID-19. Background on the study: From T cells, B-cell-depleted T cells, or PBMCs came the material, which was cDNA or gDNA.

How the authors handled the data: The authors estimated nucleated cell counts from reference gene primer amplification. TCRdb keeps only in-frame clones here, not all; method: immunoSEQ multiplex PCR. V, J and clone size derive from that table, while D and trimming were established from the DNA sequence. This table holds about 40,000 clones, approximately 86% found once. The chain combines TRBV10-3 with TRBJ2-7; D ambiguous. The receptor was derived from a woman between 65 and 79 years old with acute or convalescent COVID-19. Sequencing was carried out using peripheral blood. The CDR3: CAISSSYEQYF. The CDR3 bases are TGTGCCATCAGTTCTTCCTACGAGCAGTACTTC.